This T cell receptor beta chain was documented in a study of long-term antiretroviral therapy in people with HIV. CDR1 is LNHDA and CDR2 is SQIVND in the germline V gene (reference sequence). V was pared by 4 bases and J by 3 bases, with 19 bases between. This CDR3 is built from 17 residues. Runs used v3.0 of the immunoSEQ assay and were done at survey level. The protocol was immunoSEQ multiplex PCR, while the TCRdb copy is restricted to in-frame clones and leaves out a portion. Of fewer than 25,000 clones in the sample, around 80% were seen once. The receptor's source is a woman between 25 and 40 years old with HIV. V is TRBV19 and J is TRBJ1-5; possible D gene TRBD1, 6 bases. Sample: unsorted PBMCs, taken 2.9 years after starting antiretroviral therapy. In nucleotides, the CDR3 is TGTGCCAGTAGTAACTCAGTCGACAGGTTCAACAATCAGCCCCAGCATTTT. This gives the protein CASSNSVDRFNNQPQHF.